The rows below give T cell receptor beta chains drawn from one sample of a study of T cells in localized non-small cell lung cancer. Repertoires were generated with immunoSEQ multiplex PCR, while TCRdb's copy carries only in-frame clones and drops some. The sample contains 35,000 to 45,000 clones, roughly nine tenths of which appear only once. Sample: peripheral blood, taken before any cancer treatment. These receptors originate from an older female donor with stage I lung adenocarcinoma. Each CDR3 is given with its conserved first and last residue. D genes are given only for firm matches. Size values are once, few and many counts, or a class for expanded clones, and some rows have none.

j_gene,d_gene,abundance,v_gene,CDR3aa,CDR3nt
TRBJ1-2,NA,NA,TRBV21-1,CASSNEVGGYTF,TGTGCCAGCAGCAACGAAGTCGGCGGCTACACCTTC
TRBJ1-5,NA,NA,TRBV19,CASSIYSGRGQPQHF,TGTGCCAGTAGCATATACTCTGGGAGGGGACAGCCCCAGCATTTT
TRBJ1-4,NA,once,TRBV4-1,CASGRGGYEEKLFF,TGCGCCAGCGGCCGGGGGGGGTACGAAGAAAAACTGTTTTTT
TRBJ1-2,NA,NA,TRBV28,CASRAPGGPNYGYTF,TGTGCCAGCAGGGCCCCAGGTGGTCCTAACTATGGCTACACCTTC
TRBJ1-1,NA,NA,TRBV29-1,CSVEVFTGGTEAFF,TGCAGCGTTGAAGTTTTCACGGGGGGCACTGAAGCTTTCTTT
TRBJ2-5,TRBD1,NA,TRBV11-1,CASSRLTGGFETQYF,TGTGCCAGCTCCCGATTGACAGGGGGCTTTGAGACCCAGTACTTC
TRBJ2-5,NA,NA,TRBV27,CASSLSGNQETQYF,TGTGCCAGCAGTTTATCGGGGAACCAAGAGACCCAGTACTTC
TRBJ2-7,TRBD1,NA,TRBV6-1,CASSDATGVSYEQYF,TGTGCCAGCAGTGACGCGACAGGGGTCTCCTACGAGCAGTACTTC
TRBJ2-7,NA,NA,TRBV7-9,CASSPPRDFLANYEQYF,TGTGCCAGCAGCCCCCCCCGGGACTTCCTAGCTAACTACGAGCAGTACTTC
TRBJ1-3,NA,NA,TRBV10-1,CASSENHQNTIYF,TGCGCCAGCAGTGAGAATCACCAAAACACCATATATTTT
TRBJ1-4,NA,NA,TRBV4-1,CASSPLQGGVEKLFF,TGCGCCAGCAGCCCCTTACAGGGAGGAGTCGAAAAACTGTTTTTT
TRBJ1-6,NA,NA,TRBV4-2,CASSRGQMTGNSPLHF,TGTGCCAGCAGCCGTGGACAGATGACTGGGAATTCACCCCTCCACTTT
TRBJ2-1,TRBD1,NA,TRBV10-3,CAIRPDKPGQGPDEQFF,TGTGCCATCAGGCCCGATAAACCGGGACAGGGTCCCGATGAGCAGTTCTTC
TRBJ1-2,NA,NA,TRBV29-1,CSVDFAHSNYGYTF,TGCAGCGTTGACTTCGCACATTCAAACTATGGCTACACCTTC
TRBJ2-1,NA,NA,TRBV9,CASSVLGTYNEQFF,TGTGCCAGCAGCGTTCTAGGGACCTACAATGAGCAGTTCTTC
TRBJ2-7,NA,NA,TRBV9,CASSPSSGAWTSYEQYF,TGTGCCAGCAGCCCATCATCTGGAGCGTGGACATCCTACGAGCAGTACTTC
TRBJ1-2,NA,NA,TRBV2,CASSAPGLIFGYTF,TGTGCCAGCAGTGCCCCGGGACTGATTTTCGGCTACACCTTC
TRBJ1-1,TRBD1,NA,TRBV6-6,CASSYFDRDTEAFF,TGTGCCAGCAGTTACTTCGACAGGGACACTGAAGCTTTCTTT
TRBJ1-1,NA,NA,TRBV6-5,CASSSTGEAFF,TGTGCCAGCAGTTCGACAGGTGAAGCTTTCTTT
TRBJ1-1,NA,NA,TRBV28,CASRFGGVTGDTEAFF,TGTGCCAGCAGATTCGGTGGAGTTACCGGGGACACTGAAGCTTTCTTT
TRBJ1-1,NA,NA,TRBV6-4,CASSRDQGTEAFF,TGTGCCAGCAGTCGAGATCAGGGCACTGAAGCTTTCTTT
TRBJ2-2,NA,NA,TRBV15,CATSRGSPGSGELFF,TGTGCCACCAGCAGAGGTTCCCCCGGGTCCGGGGAGCTGTTTTTT
TRBJ2-5,NA,NA,TRBV27,CASSSLGVETQYF,TGTGCCAGCAGTTCCCTAGGGGTAGAGACCCAGTACTTC
TRBJ2-1,NA,NA,TRBV5-1,CASGADHWDEQFF,TGCGCCAGCGGCGCGGACCATTGGGATGAGCAGTTCTTC
TRBJ2-2,TRBD2,NA,TRBV28,CASSPRGENTGELFF,TGTGCCAGCAGTCCCCGGGGGGAGAACACCGGGGAGCTGTTTTTT
TRBJ2-2,NA,NA,TRBV19,CASSTRQDTGELFF,TGTGCCAGTAGTACCCGACAGGACACCGGGGAGCTGTTTTTT
TRBJ2-1,TRBD2,once,TRBV7-6,CASSFRGGLWEQFF,TGTGCCAGCAGCTTTCGGGGGGGCCTTTGGGAGCAGTTCTTC
TRBJ1-1,NA,once,TRBV5-1,CASSSTDWNTEAFF,TGCGCCAGCAGCTCGACGGACTGGAACACTGAAGCTTTCTTT
TRBJ1-2,NA,once,TRBV5-1,CASSLAGTIYGYTF,TGCGCCAGCAGCTTGGCCGGGACGATCTATGGCTACACCTTC
TRBJ2-3,NA,once,TRBV10-1,CASSKDSGTSTDTQYF,TGCGCCAGCAGCAAGGACTCCGGGACTAGCACAGATACGCAGTATTTT
TRBJ1-4,NA,NA,TRBV6-5,CASSYLLGTNEKLFF,TGTGCCAGCAGTTATCTTCTAGGGACTAATGAAAAACTGTTTTTT
TRBJ2-2,NA,once,TRBV7-9,CASSTYKGTGELFF,TGTGCCAGCAGTACCTACAAGGGGACCGGGGAGCTGTTTTTT
TRBJ2-3,TRBD2,once,TRBV2,CAGRGGYTDTQYF,TGTGCCGGGCGGGGGGGCTACACAGATACGCAGTATTTT
TRBJ1-2,NA,NA,TRBV6-1,CASSALTPRYGYTF,TGTGCCAGCAGTGCCCTGACACCTCGCTATGGCTACACCTTC
TRBJ2-2,TRBD2,NA,TRBV7-3,CASSLGLAGTGELFF,TGTGCCAGCAGCTTAGGACTAGCGGGCACCGGGGAGCTGTTTTTT
TRBJ1-1,NA,NA,TRBV6-5,CASSFSPRKRNTEAFF,TGTGCCAGCAGTTTCTCCCCACGGAAGCGGAACACTGAAGCTTTCTTT
TRBJ2-5,TRBD1,NA,TRBV29-1,CSVEPGTGGQETQYF,TGCAGCGTTGAACCCGGGACAGGGGGTCAAGAGACCCAGTACTTC
TRBJ1-6,NA,NA,TRBV19,CASSITRQAQNSPLHF,TGTGCCAGTAGTATCACTAGACAGGCGCAAAATTCACCCCTCCACTTT
TRBJ1-1,NA,NA,TRBV7-9,CASSLPFEGSTEAFF,TGTGCCAGCAGCCTCCCCTTCGAGGGGAGCACTGAAGCTTTCTTT
TRBJ2-7,NA,NA,TRBV6-1,CASRQQGTYEQYF,TGTGCCAGCAGGCAGCAGGGGACATACGAGCAGTACTTC
TRBJ2-7,NA,NA,TRBV11-2,CASSLHGYEQYF,TGTGCCAGCAGCTTACATGGCTACGAGCAGTACTTC
TRBJ1-1,NA,NA,TRBV18,CASSPTGPPNTEAFF,TGTGCCAGCTCACCTACAGGGCCCCCGAACACTGAAGCTTTCTTT
TRBJ1-1,TRBD1,NA,TRBV18,CASSRQGNTEAFF,TGTGCCAGCTCACGACAGGGGAACACTGAAGCTTTCTTT
TRBJ1-5,NA,NA,TRBV2,CASSREGGAQPQHF,TGTGCCAGCAGCCGGGAAGGGGGGGCTCAGCCCCAGCATTTT
TRBJ1-2,TRBD1,NA,TRBV6-5,CASKDGRGIAYGYTF,TGTGCCAGTAAAGACGGCAGGGGGATTGCCTATGGCTACACCTTC
TRBJ2-7,NA,NA,TRBV18,CASSPSPGRGQSSYEQYF,TGTGCCAGCTCACCCTCCCCGGGGAGGGGGCAAAGCTCCTACGAGCAGTACTTC